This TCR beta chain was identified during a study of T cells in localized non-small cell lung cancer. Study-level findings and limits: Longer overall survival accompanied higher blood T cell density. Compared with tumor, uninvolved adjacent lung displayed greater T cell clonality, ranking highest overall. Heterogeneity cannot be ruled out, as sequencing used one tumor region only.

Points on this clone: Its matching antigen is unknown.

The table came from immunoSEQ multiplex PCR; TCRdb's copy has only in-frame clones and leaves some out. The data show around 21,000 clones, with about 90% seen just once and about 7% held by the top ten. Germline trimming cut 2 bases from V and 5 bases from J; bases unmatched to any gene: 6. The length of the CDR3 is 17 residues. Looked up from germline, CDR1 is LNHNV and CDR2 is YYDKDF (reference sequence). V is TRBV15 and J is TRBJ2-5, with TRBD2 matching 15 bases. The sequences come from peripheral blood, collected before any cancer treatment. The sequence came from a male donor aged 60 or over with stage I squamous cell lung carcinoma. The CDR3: CATSRLSGLAGGETQYF. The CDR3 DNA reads TGTGCCACCAGCAGACTATCAGGACTAGCGGGGGGGGAGACCCAGTACTTC.